This TCR beta chain appears in the sequencing data of a study of blood T cell repertoires in COVID-19. Study at large: Samples representing acute and convalescent COVID-19 were sourced from the United States, Italy and Spain. Nucleic acid was either cDNA or gDNA, and it came from T cells, B-cell-depleted T cells, or PBMCs.

This CDR3 region has 14 residues. V shed 6 bases and J 4 bases; nucleotides not matched to a gene: 5. Looked up from germline, CDR1 is SNHLY and CDR2 is FYNNEI. Original methodology: From reference gene primer amplification, estimates of nucleated cell counts were derived. Profiling relied on immunoSEQ multiplex PCR, and the TCRdb table lists in-frame clones only, not all of them. V, J and clone size reflect that table, while D and trimming were determined from the DNA. Among under 140,000 clones listed, roughly 87% were seen once. What was sequenced was peripheral blood. The V call is TRBV2, the J call TRBJ2-2, with 7 bases matching TRBD1. This clonotype originated in a human donor in a cohort sampled during active COVID-19. The CDR3 here is CASSGQATTGELFF. As DNA, the CDR3 is TGTGCCAGCAGCGGACAGGCAACCACCGGGGAGCTGTTTTTT. Complete variable domain (other parts from reference TRBV2 and TRBJ2-2): EPEVTQTPSHQVTQMGQEVILRCVPISNHLYFYWYRQILGQKVEFLVSFYNNEISEKSEIFDDQFSVERPDGSNFTLKIRSTKLEDSAMYFCASSGQATTGELFFGEGSRLTVL.